The 4 T cell receptor beta chains listed next were all sequenced from one sample in a study of metastatic and nonmetastatic thyroid tumors. Prior to thyroid surgery, none of the patients had received any treatment. TCRdb reanalyzed the PCR reads with MiXCR. Of about 45,000 clones listed, 3% to 3.5% were seen once; the top ten hold approximately 9.8%. Sequencing was done on a sample of blood. These receptor sequences come from a female donor with papillary thyroid cancer or a benign thyroid nodule (not recorded which). Some clones in this sample may be carry-over from other donors' samples.

The chain combines TRBV7-3 with TRBJ1-5, with 9 nucleotides matching TRBD1. Unmatched junction bases numbered 23, after V lost 6 bases and J lost 11 bases. CDR3 size: 18 residues. Germline V CDR1 and CDR2: SGHTA, FQGTGA. In DNA, the CDR3 is TGTGCCAGCAGTCAACGGGTCCCGGGACAGGGATTGTTACAGACCCAGCATTTT. It is translated as CASSQRVPGQGLLQTQHF.

This clone was seen more than once but under ten times. The genes are TRBV2 and TRBJ2-7; D uncertain. Germline assignment: CDR1 SNHLY and CDR2 FYNNEI. V lost 1 base and J lost 1, with 11 bases in between. This CDR3 spans 15 amino acids. This chain's CDR3 is CASSEDLDQSYEQYF. The CDR3 DNA sequence: TGTGCCAGCAGTGAAGACCTAGACCAGTCCTACGAGCAGTACTTC.

This rearrangement joins TRBV28 to TRBJ1-6; D is ambiguous. Trimming removed 6 bases from V and 7 bases from J, with 10 bases in between. Germline V gene sequence: CDR1 MDHEN, CDR2 SYDVKM. The CDR3 extends over 13 amino acids. In nucleotides, the CDR3 is TGTGCCAGCAGCTTGATCCGGAATTCACCCCTCCACTTT. Its protein is CASSLIRNSPLHF.

This clone was counted only a few times. This chain joins TRBV28 and TRBJ1-1; possibly TRBD1 for D (5 bases). This CDR3 has 16 amino acids. Trimming shortened V by 7 bases and J by 4 bases, and 22 bases separated the two germline ends. The V gene's germline CDR1 is MDHEN and CDR2 SYDVKM. The CDR3 region has the DNA TGTGCCAGCACCTTCTATTTCCGGGGCGGGTGCACTGAAGCTTTCTTT. Translating it yields CASTFYFRGGCTEAFF. Full variable domain (rest looked up from reference TRBV28 and TRBJ1-1): DVKVTQSSRYLVKRTGEKVFLECVQDMDHENMFWYRQDPGLGLRLIYFSYDVKMKEKGDIPEGYSVSREKKERFSLILESASTNQTSMYLCASTFYFRGGCTEAFFGQGTRLTVV.